The present T cell receptor beta chain was sequenced within a study of metastatic and nonmetastatic thyroid tumors. The wider study: The comparison covered peripheral blood and tumor or nodule tissue in malignant and benign thyroid patients. The study's findings and limits: TCR beta diversity was reportedly significantly higher in malignant thyroid tumors than benign nodules, in blood and tumor.

Original handling: A classifier for distant metastasis in papillary thyroid cancer was constructed using CDR3 differences observed across clinicopathological groups. MiXCR reprocessed the PCR reads for TCRdb. In this record, the V and J calls reflect TCRdb's handling and not the investigators' own analysis. The data contain a few thousand clones, 30% to 35% of them seen just once; the ten biggest clones take up around 30%. The CDR3 runs 12 residues. Trimming pared 3 bases from V and 10 bases from J, leaving 15 bases between. The germline CDR1 and CDR2 sequences are DFQATT and SNEGSKA (reference sequence). A note on this clone: No antigen is known for it.

Nobody among the patients had been given any treatment before thyroid surgery. The rearrangement links TRBV20-1 to TRBJ1-1; D unresolved. The sequence derives from a female donor with papillary thyroid cancer or a benign thyroid nodule (not recorded which). Some clones in this sample may be carry-over from other donors' samples. Sequencing was performed on adjacent normal tissue. CDR3 protein: CSARAELNRAFF. The CDR3 DNA reads TGCAGTGCTAGGGCTGAACTAAACCGAGCTTTCTTT.